This T cell receptor beta chain appears in the sequencing data of a study of OX40 agonist ivuxolimab in advanced cancers. About the study: Cohort: 65% to 90% men, mean age approximately 60, aged roughly 20 to 79. Under the entry rules, prior anti-PD-1, anti-PD-L1 or anti-CTLA-4 therapy was allowed, and around 36% had some. Partial responses were achieved by three patients: one hepatocellular carcinoma, two cutaneous melanoma. Findings and caveats of the study: Researchers report that CD8+ T cells had, on average, more expanded clones than CD4+.

Germline CDR1 SGHNT, CDR2 YENEEA. The CDR3 consists of 13 residues. V was trimmed by 8 bases and J by 4 bases, leaving 14 bases between them. As to this clone: Its matching antigen is unknown.

Profiled with immunoSEQ multiplex PCR; TCRdb holds only in-frame clones, not every one. The data contain under 95,000 clones, more than 75% of them seen just once; the ten biggest clones take up 6.9%. V is TRBV11-3 and J is TRBJ1-2; D is ambiguous. The source material was CD4+ or CD8+ T cells sorted from blood, sampled in a trial of the OX40 agonist ivuxolimab. The receptor was derived from an adult with an advanced solid tumor such as melanoma, head and neck, liver or kidney cancer. CDR3 in DNA: TGTGCCAGCGGTCGGACGGGGATCTATGGCTACACCTTC. Translation: CASGRTGIYGYTF.